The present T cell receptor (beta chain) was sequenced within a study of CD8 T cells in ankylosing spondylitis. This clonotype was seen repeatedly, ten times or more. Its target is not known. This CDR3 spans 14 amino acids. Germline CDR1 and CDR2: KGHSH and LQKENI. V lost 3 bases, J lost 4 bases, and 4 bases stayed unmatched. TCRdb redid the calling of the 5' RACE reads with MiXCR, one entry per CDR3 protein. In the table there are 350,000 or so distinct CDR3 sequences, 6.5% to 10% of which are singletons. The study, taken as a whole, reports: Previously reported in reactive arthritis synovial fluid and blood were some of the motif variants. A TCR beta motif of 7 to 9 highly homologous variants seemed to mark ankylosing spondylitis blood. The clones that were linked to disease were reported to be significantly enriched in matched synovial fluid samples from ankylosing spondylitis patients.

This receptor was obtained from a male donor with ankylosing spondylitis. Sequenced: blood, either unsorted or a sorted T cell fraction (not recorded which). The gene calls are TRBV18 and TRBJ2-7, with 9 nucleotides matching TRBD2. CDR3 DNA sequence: TGTGCCAGCTCACCTAGCGGGAGTCTTTACGAGCAGTACTTC. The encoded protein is CASSPSGSLYEQYF.